These T cell receptor beta chains were read from a single sample in a study of T cell responses to AZD1222 COVID-19 vaccine. The method was immunoSEQ multiplex PCR; TCRdb's version includes in-frame clones alone and lacks a portion of them. The sample records approximately 300,000 clones, 90% to 95% being singletons. Here the sequenced sample was peripheral blood, taken 28 days after the second AZD1222 dose. The receptors stem from an adult who received the AZD1222 COVID-19 vaccine. Both conserved end residues are part of each CDR3. The D gene is left open where the match is weak.

V gene,D gene,CDR3 protein
TRBV9,NA,CASSVSPPVGGALNEQFF
TRBV28,NA,CASSAAPFNEKLFF
TRBV5-6,NA,CASSSRTGNRPQHF
TRBV5-4,TRBD2,CASSGTSGGSDTQYF
TRBV28,NA,CASSLFREKLFF
TRBV7-2,NA,CASMRGGTGELFF
TRBV7-9,TRBD1,CASRLGTGDEKLFF
TRBV3-1/TRBV3-2,NA,CASSPSSTDTQYF
TRBV20-1,NA,CIPECLGEQYF
TRBV14,NA,CASSQAGEAFF
TRBV7-3,TRBD2,CASTRGDSNTGELFF
TRBV7-2,NA,CASSLAGSWYEQYF
TRBV7-2,TRBD1,CASSKTGAQGYEQYF
TRBV6-5,TRBD1,CASIRTRGNYEQYF
TRBV3-1/TRBV3-2,NA,CASSQGTGGGQPQHF
TRBV28,NA,CASSSSDPQHF
TRBV7-2,NA,CASSKGSPGETQYF
TRBV19,NA,CASSSRDQRPAFF
TRBV7-8,NA,CASSFRRVQTSNQPQHF
TRBV6-5,NA,CASSYSKMGEQYF
TRBV15,NA,CATSRPEGRAAGELFF
TRBV7-9,NA,CASSLEQTSNTGELFF